One sample yielded the 20 T cell receptor beta chains listed below, sequenced in a study of T cell responses to AZD1222 COVID-19 vaccine. The protocol was immunoSEQ multiplex PCR, while the TCRdb copy is restricted to in-frame clones and leaves out a portion. This table holds 130,000 or so clones, 90% to 95% found once. The sample here was peripheral blood, taken 28 days after the second AZD1222 dose. Receptors were obtained from an adult who received the AZD1222 COVID-19 vaccine.

The chain links TRBV7-8 to TRBJ2-3; weak D call: TRBD1 (6 bases). Trimming stripped 3 bases from V and 7 bases from J, with 8 bases between. This CDR3 region has 12 residues. Germline CDR1 and CDR2: SGHVS and FQNEAQ. The CDR3 DNA follows: TGTGCCAGCAGCTTCCAGGGGTATACGCAGTATTTT. Encoded protein: CASSFQGYTQYF. The full variable domain, completed using reference TRBV7-8 and TRBJ2-3, is GAGVSQSPRYKVAKRGQDVALRCDPISGHVSLFWYQQALGQGPEFLTYFQNEAQLDKSGLPSDRFFAERPEGSVSTLKIQRTQQEDSAVYLCASSFQGYTQYFGPGTRLTVL.

This clone was counted once. The rearrangement uses TRBV6-2 or TRBV6-3 and TRBJ2-7; 7 bases fit TRBD1. The CDR3 covers 14 residues. Trimming removed 5 bases from V and 0 bases from J; junction bases left unmatched: 4. Germline CDR1 is MNHEY and CDR2 is SVGEGT. The chain's CDR3 is CASSDRASSYEQYF. CDR3 nucleotides: TGTGCCAGCAGTGACAGGGCGAGCTCCTACGAGCAGTACTTC.

The CDR3 DNA is TGTGCCAGCAGCTTGTTAGGTTACGAGCAGTACTTC. Protein sequence: CASSLLGYEQYF. This chain joins TRBV5-4 and TRBJ2-7; D unclear. The CDR3 covers 12 residues. V lost 1 base, J lost 4 bases, and 6 bases lay in between. CDR1 and CDR2 (germline): SGHNT, YYREEE (reference sequence).

This clone appeared a single time. The genes are TRBV5-1 and TRBJ1-2, with a weak D call TRBD1 (6 bases). V lost 2 bases to trimming and J lost 9 bases, with 14 bases between them. The CDR3 covers 13 residues. Germline V gene lookup returns CDR1 SGHRS and CDR2 YFSETQ. The CDR3 DNA follows: TGCGCCAGCAGCTTCTTACAGGGATCGCGCTACACCTTC. Protein: CASSFLQGSRYTF.

The CDR3 loop is CASSVDGTGLSPQHF. The CDR3 coding sequence is TGTGCCAGCAGCGTAGATGGGACCGGGCTCTCGCCCCAGCATTTT. The gene calls are TRBV9 and TRBJ1-5; TRBD1 might be the D (5 bases). The CDR3 consists of 15 residues. The V and J ends lost 0 bases and 9 bases respectively, with 16 bases between them. From germline, CDR1 is SGDLS and CDR2 YYNGEE. The entire variable domain, with the rest obtained from reference TRBV9 and TRBJ1-5, is as follows: DSGVTQTPKHLITATGQRVTLRCSPRSGDLSVYWYQQSLDQGLQFLIQYYNGEERAKGNILERFSAQQFPDLHSELNLSSLELGDSALYFCASSVDGTGLSPQHFGDGTRLSIL.

In this sample, this clone turned up once. The chain combines TRBV6-5 with TRBJ1-1; no firm D call. V lost 2 bases, J lost 5 bases, and 12 bases lay in between. This CDR3 region has 14 residues. Germline V gives CDR1 MNHEY, CDR2 SVGAGI. Here the CDR3 reads CASSYAQRVTEAFF. The CDR3, as DNA: TGTGCCAGCAGTTACGCACAGAGGGTGACTGAAGCTTTCTTT.

CDR3 sequence: CASSEEGALSKTQYF. The CDR3 nucleotides are TGTGCCAGCAGTGAAGAGGGGGCACTATCAAAGACCCAGTACTTC. The V gene is TRBV2, the J gene TRBJ2-5, with 7 bases lining up with TRBD1. This CDR3 has 15 amino acids. Germline CDR1 is SNHLY and CDR2 is FYNNEI. Trimming took 1 base from V and 6 from J; bases not matched to a gene: 8.

The J gene is TRBJ1-2, the V gene TRBV15; D not certain. The V end lost 3 bases, the J end lost 6 bases, and 11 bases lay between the germline ends. Germline CDR1 is LNHNV and CDR2 is YYDKDF (reference sequence). The CDR3 covers 13 residues. This CDR3 reads CATSRSRTDGYTF. CDR3 bases: TGTGCCACCAGCAGGTCCAGGACGGATGGCTACACCTTC.

The chain carries TRBV4-2 and TRBJ2-1; D is ambiguous. Germline CDR1 and CDR2: LGHNA and YNFKEQ. V was shortened by 2 bases and J by 6 bases, with 8 bases between the two germline ends. This CDR3 has 13 amino acids. CDR3 nucleotide sequence: TGTGCCAGCAGCCAATCCTTGGGCAATGAGCAGTTCTTC. It encodes CASSQSLGNEQFF.

J is TRBJ1-2 and V is TRBV5-1; TRBD1 aligns across 9 bases. Germline CDR1 is SGHRS and CDR2 is YFSETQ. The CDR3 contains 14 residues. V was pared by 4 bases and J by 6 bases, with 7 bases of the junction left unmatched. The CDR3 coding sequence is TGCGCCAGCAGCACGTCTACAGGGGGCGATGGCTACACCTTC. Amino acids: CASSTSTGGDGYTF.

The chain combines TRBV12-2 with TRBJ1-3; TRBD1 reflects the table's D call only, with no check against the DNA. TRBV12-2 is flagged as a pseudogene. The CDR3 runs to 15 residues. The CDR3 bases are TGTGCAAGTCGCTTACCCAGGGGGCAAGGAAACACCATATATTTT. Translation: CASRLPRGQGNTIYF.

The chain links TRBV11-2 to TRBJ1-4, with no clear D. CDR3 length equals 16 residues. Germline V lookup: CDR1 SGHAT, CDR2 FQNNGV. V gave up 0 bases and J gave up 14 bases, with 22 bases separating them. The CDR3 loop is CASSLDPGSSGGQLFF. The DNA for the CDR3 is TGTGCCAGCAGCTTAGATCCGGGGTCTTCGGGAGGCCAGCTGTTTTTT.

J is TRBJ2-4 and V is TRBV2; the D is unclear. V gave up 9 bases and J gave up 4 bases, with 10 bases separating them. The CDR3 covers 12 residues. The germline V gene has CDR1 SNHLY and CDR2 FYNNEI. The CDR3 loop reads CASQIGKNIQYF. The CDR3 DNA is TGTGCCAGTCAGATAGGGAAAAACATTCAGTACTTC.

The rearrangement joins TRBV7-2 to TRBJ1-1; D is perhaps TRBD1 (5 bases). V lost 1 base and J 5 bases, leaving 8 bases between the germline ends. This CDR3 is 13 amino acids long. Germline values: CDR1 SGHTA, CDR2 FQGNSA. The CDR3 DNA is TGTGCCAGCAGCTTAGGGGGGATTACTGAAGCTTTCTTT. Protein product: CASSLGGITEAFF.

The V call is TRBV10-3, the J call TRBJ1-2; possible D gene TRBD1, 5 bases. V was cut by 0 bases and J by 4 bases, with 9 bases left in between. The CDR3 has 14 residues. Germline CDR1 and CDR2: ENHRY and SYGVKD. CDR3: CAISESEGIYGYTF. The CDR3 DNA reads TGTGCCATCAGTGAGTCGGAGGGGATCTATGGCTACACCTTC.

This sequence joins TRBV9 and TRBJ1-2; D is possibly TRBD1 (5 bases). The CDR3 is 12 amino acids. With 3 bases removed from V and 4 bases from J, the gap between germline ends came to 7 bases. Per the germline V gene, CDR1 is SGDLS and CDR2 is YYNGEE. The CDR3 nucleotides read TGTGCCAGCAGCGCAGGGCCCTATGGCTACACCTTC. Protein sequence: CASSAGPYGYTF.

The V and J genes are TRBV4-2 and TRBJ1-4, with TRBD1 as a possible D gene (5 bases). The CDR3 is 13 residues long. Between the trimmed V and J ends, which lost 0 bases and 8 bases, there was a span of 7 bases. CDR1 is LGHNA, CDR2 YNFKEQ, per germline. CDR3 coding DNA: TGTGCCAGCAGCCAAGATAGGGGAGAAAAACTGTTTTTT. It yields the protein CASSQDRGEKLFF.

This clone was observed a single time. The V and J genes are TRBV5-1 and TRBJ2-2; TRBD1 is a possible D gene (5 bases). The length of the CDR3 is 14 residues. Trimming removed 4 bases at V and 2 bases at J, with 9 bases between. Looked up from germline, CDR1 is SGHRS and CDR2 is YFSETQ. CDR3 sequence (DNA): TGCGCCAGCAGCAAGACAGTTAACACCGGGGAGCTGTTTTTT. Translation: CASSKTVNTGELFF.

This chain links TRBV19 with TRBJ2-3; 8 nucleotides line up with TRBD2. The CDR3 is made up of 16 amino acids. Germline loops: CDR1 LNHDA, CDR2 SQIVND (reference sequence). The J segment lost 2 bases and the V segment lost 4 bases, leaving 8 bases of the junction unmatched. CDR3 loop: CASSTVLAALTDTQYF. Here the CDR3 DNA reads TGTGCCAGTAGTACCGTACTAGCGGCACTCACAGATACGCAGTATTTT.

As regards this clone: A junction end diverges from the germline sequence, so it may reflect a read error. The J gene is TRBJ1-1, the V gene TRBV7-9; D ambiguous. The length of the CDR3 is 11 residues. Per germline, CDR1 SEHNR and CDR2 FQNEAQ (reference sequence). CDR3 nucleotide sequence: TGTGCCAGCAGCCCCGGGAGGAGTCGTTACTTT. Translated: CASSPGRSRYF.